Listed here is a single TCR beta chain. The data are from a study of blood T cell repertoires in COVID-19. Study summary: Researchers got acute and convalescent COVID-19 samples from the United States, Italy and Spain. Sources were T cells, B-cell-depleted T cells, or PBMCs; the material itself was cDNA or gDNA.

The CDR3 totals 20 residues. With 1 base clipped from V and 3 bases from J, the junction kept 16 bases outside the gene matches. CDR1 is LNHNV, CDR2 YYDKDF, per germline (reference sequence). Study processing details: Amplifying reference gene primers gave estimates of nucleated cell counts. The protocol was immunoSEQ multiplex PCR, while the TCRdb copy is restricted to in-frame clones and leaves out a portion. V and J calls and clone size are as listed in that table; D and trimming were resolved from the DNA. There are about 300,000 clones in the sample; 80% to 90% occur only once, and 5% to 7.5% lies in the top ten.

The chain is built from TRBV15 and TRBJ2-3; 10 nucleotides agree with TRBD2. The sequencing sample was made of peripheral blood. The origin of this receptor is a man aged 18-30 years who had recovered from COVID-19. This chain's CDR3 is CATSRVLEVAGGFGTDTQYF. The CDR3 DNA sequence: TGTGCCACCAGCAGAGTCCTTGAGGTAGCGGGGGGATTCGGGACAGATACGCAGTATTTT.